This T cell receptor beta chain was documented in a study of cytomegalovirus exposure and HLA in healthy donors (dated by TCRdb to the late 2010s). Concerning the study at large: An earlier analysis of more than 550 of the donors reported approximately 300 Gb of sequence data and 90 million to 120 million unique TCR beta sequences obtained from about 170 million T cells. Four to six DR-DQ haplotypes were handled as single units for association and clustering, since linkage in the cohort was strong. Rather than drawing on any new phenotypic data, the later analysis identified candidate immune exposures from TCR beta sequences and the way those sequences occurred across donors. HLA typing included class I and class II loci at four-digit resolution. Besides the first cohort of hundreds of subjects, a separate validation cohort made up of over a hundred different subjects was used. In an earlier analysis of roughly 580 of the donors, high-throughput TCR beta sequencing was used to judge whether each TCR beta V gene segment behaved as functional or pseudogenic. The study profiled the T cell repertoires of 666 subjects by immunosequencing and related them to cytomegalovirus serostatus. High-throughput TCR immunosequencing, statistical association of individual TCRs with disease status, and machine learning were combined to predict cytomegalovirus infection status. Among the approximately 400 genotyped donors, about 83% belonged to the genetic ancestry cluster associated with self-reported Caucasian donors. The number of donors typed differed by locus, with roughly 620-630 for A, B, C, DRB1 and DQB1, more than 500 for DQA1, 606 for DPA1, and around 450 for DPB1. Donor age, sex, ethnicity and CMV serostatus were compiled together with the repertoire data. Among about 400 genotyped donors of the cohort, an average of around 250,000 unique TCR beta nucleotide sequences was sequenced per donor, of which approximately 18% were non-productive. An early release that covered about 600 HLA-typed donors contained around 330 gigabases of sequencing data and about 93 million unique TCR sequences. To study patterns of TCR occurrence, a later analysis re-analyzed previously published TCR beta repertoires from 666 donors and added high-resolution HLA genotyping. All discovery cohort repertoires had been generated on a single sequencing platform. A later genetic analysis took genome-wide SNP genotypes for about three fifths of the 666 donors and used that subset as a discovery cohort. The aim of the study was to test whether cataloging public T cell receptors could identify signatures of past pathogen exposure.

Overall results and qualifications from the work: Because some donors lacked HLA typing at each locus, the association tests relied only on the typed subset. A few of the identified cytomegalovirus-associated TCR beta chains were confirmed in vitro to be specific for cytomegalovirus antigens. The authors suggested that the approach could potentially be generalized to other disease states and immunological phenotypes. While some public TCRs were present in many individuals, most TCR sequences turned up only very rarely across donors. Cytomegalovirus status was reported to be diagnosed by the classifier with high specificity and sensitivity in both the original and validation cohorts. A cluster of highly shared sequence variants was judged likely to represent a technical artifact of the sequencing pipeline. According to a later genetic analysis, donors in an Asian-associated ancestry cluster had fewer N-insertions in productive TCRs than the roughly 670-donor mean. At a false discovery rate of 0.05, a later analysis linked approximately 18,000 TCR beta sequences to specific HLA alleles. A further reported finding was that TCR beta sequences accurately predicted the HLA-A and HLA-B alleles for most subjects in the first cohort. Because counts were too low, approximately 15 rarely observed V segments, including chromosome 9 orphons, were excluded from the earlier analysis of 587 of the donors. The study listed 164 TCR beta chains as associated with cytomegalovirus. In a later analysis, HLA-associated TCR beta chains showed more clonal expansion and lower generation probabilities than non-associated chains that were equally common. A later analysis found that most CMV-associated TCR beta chains appeared HLA-restricted, with HLA associations seemingly driven largely by CMV exposure. Broadly in line with IMGT annotations, most TCR beta V segments showed up in productive rearrangements about 87% or about 30% of the time in an earlier analysis of roughly 590 of the donors. Linkage disequilibrium might explain the correlated functional status among segregating V segments, but an unknown experimental factor could not be excluded. The cohort was sequenced for TCR beta chains only, and without alpha or paired-chain data the features that could be detected were limited. When HLA alleles, especially DR and DQ, strongly co-occurred, TCR associations were difficult to assign to individual alleles. Roughly uniform sequencing depth across donors was assumed in presence/absence analyses, although this assumption may not hold. Because the 87-base-pair reads could not distinguish some IMGT-functional V segments, including TRBV6-2 and TRBV6-3, those segments were excluded. CMV serostatus was the only immune exposure information available for the cohort. In a later analysis, the rate of TCR association differed among HLA loci, with DRB1 alleles having the most associated TCRs and HLA-C alleles having the fewest. An association between a missense DCLRE1C variant and V-gene and J-gene trimming of TCR beta chains was found in a later genetic analysis and replicated in an independent cohort. According to a later analysis, parvovirus B19, influenza, CMV and Epstein-Barr virus appeared linked to several top co-occurrence clusters.

The cohort consisted of hundreds of healthy bone marrow donors. Cohort members were all nominally healthy when sampled, although unrecorded immune exposures were likely present. The donor was CMV seronegative and was included in the group of a few hundred seronegative cohort members. A peripheral blood sample was provided by each donor, and peripheral blood mononuclear cells were used for TCR beta sequencing. Genomic DNA extraction from the blood cell samples was performed with the Qiagen DNeasy Blood Extraction Kit. About this clone itself: What antigen it recognizes has not been identified. No base-level quality is on record; no much larger clone is a single base apart.

Library method: the immunoSEQ multiplex PCR assay. For the multiplex PCR, a mixture combining 60 forward primers for TCR Vbeta segments and 13 reverse primers for TCR Jbeta segments was used. The CDR3 region of rearranged TCR beta genes was amplified from genomic DNA with a multiplex PCR assay. The amplified TCR beta libraries were sequenced on the Illumina HiSeq System as 87-base-pair reads. Turning to the authors' computational methods: A later analysis counted tens of millions of unique TCR beta chains across the 690 or so repertoires, and 9 million to 14 million of these chains were shared by at least two donors. Raw reads were error-corrected and collapsed into unique sequences with a nearest-neighbor algorithm that merged closely related sequences to remove PCR and sequencing errors. CDR3 sequences were aligned to IMGT reference sequences to assign V, D and J gene segments. For a sequence to be retained, at least a six-nucleotide match to both a V gene segment and a J gene segment was required. A rearrangement counted as productive if the CDR3 had no stop codons and remained in frame with V and J, and every other rearrangement counted as non-productive. Following IMGT convention, CDR3 was defined as the stretch from the second conserved V-encoded cysteine up to the conserved J-encoded phenylalanine. Sequences without an unambiguous match to a single V gene segment were excluded from the earlier analysis of almost 600 of the donors. An earlier analysis of just under 600 of the donors called V segments functional above 56.7% productive rearrangements and segregating when the between-donor standard deviation exceeded 5%. A statistical classification framework was built for diagnosing cytomegalovirus status from the catalog of TCR beta chain sequences. A later analysis assigned V and J genes by comparing TCR nucleotide sequences with IMGT/GENE-DB human TR gene sequences. A later analysis assigned CDR3 sequences and most-parsimonious VDJ recombination scenarios with the TCRdist pipeline. In a later analysis, each TCR beta chain was defined by its CDR3 amino acid sequence together with its V-gene family, and reads lacking a unique V-gene family were excluded. A later analysis removed 592 highly shared, low-generation-probability nucleotide sequences to deal with suspected cross-contamination and a sequencing artifact. A later analysis calculated a clonal expansion index for each public chain from normalized within-repertoire ranks of inferred template counts. In a later analysis, generation probabilities were computed using a VDJ recombination model fitted to out-of-frame rearrangements, and the results were checked against IGoR. A later analysis scored TCR-TCR, TCR-HLA and TCR-CMV co-occurrence with hypergeometric tests, applying a repertoire-size bias correction to TCR pairs. False discovery rates were estimated in a later analysis by permuting HLA or CMV assignments 20 times. In a later analysis, co-occurring TCRs were grouped using DBSCAN, and TCRdist sequence similarity was added for clustering within HLA-allele-positive subsets. Co-occurrence clustering excluded repertoires with fewer than 30,000 or more than 120,000 public chains, plus five with anomalous nucleotide sharing. The table comes from immuneACCESS by way of TCRdb, which keeps in-frame sequences with V and J called. Part of the clones is missing from these tables; in studies checked, under half for an unresolved V gene and the rest for unknown reasons. D and trimming were read from the DNA, whereas the V and J calls and clone size are those reported in that table. This sample lists about 69,000 clones; 76% were detected once. Jointly, the top ten make up 3% to 3.5% of the sample.

From a lookup of the germline V gene (reference sequence), CDR1 and CDR2 are LNHDA and SQIVND. Trimming costs V 9 bases and J 0 bases, and their ends lie 12 bases apart. Measured from the cysteine to the phenylalanine, the CDR3 is 14 residues long. Only the CDR3 DNA stays, 42 bases, in frame from base 1. The sequence came from a young man in good health and CMV-seronegative. The V and J segments used are TRBV19 and TRBJ1-5; the best D guess is TRBD1, with 5 bases matching. Specimen: PBMCs. The DNA is as follows: TGTGCCAGCGGGGGACTTAATAGCAATCAGCCCCAGCATTTT. Translated, this is CASGGLNSNQPQHF.